A selection of T cell receptor beta chains follows, all from one sample in a study of blood T cell repertoires in COVID-19. Libraries were prepared by immunoSEQ multiplex PCR; TCRdb keeps only in-frame clonotypes and omits some of them. Of around 380,000 clones detected, more than 65% appear once; the ten largest clones hold 1.1%. The sample consisted of peripheral blood. All receptors come from a human donor with acute or convalescent COVID-19. The donor label of this sample is uncertain. The CDR3 runs from the conserved cysteine through the conserved F or W. Each record gives: clone size, D gene, J gene, V gene, CDR3 DNA, CDR3 protein. A D gene is named only where the DNA matches it firmly. For some rows the clone size is stated as once, few or many, or as a class when expanded; others skip it.

size: once
D: NA
J: TRBJ2-1
V: TRBV18
DNA: TGTGCCAGCTCACAAGACAGGAAGTGGAATGAGCAGTTCTTC
CDR3: CASSQDRKWNEQFF

size: NA
D: NA
J: TRBJ2-2
V: TRBV7-8
DNA: TGTGCCAGCAGCCCAAGGGGGGGGACCACCGGGGAGCTGTTTTTT
CDR3: CASSPRGGTTGELFF

size: NA
D: TRBD2
J: TRBJ2-1
V: TRBV13
DNA: TGTGCCAGCAGCTCCCTCCTTACGGGGGGCTACAATGAGCAGTTCTTC
CDR3: CASSSLLTGGYNEQFF

size: NA
D: TRBD2
J: TRBJ2-7
V: TRBV3-1/TRBV3-2
DNA: TGTGCCAGCAGCTTCCGACTAGCGGGAGTCTACGAGCAGTACTTC
CDR3: CASSFRLAGVYEQYF

size: NA
D: TRBD1
J: TRBJ2-1
V: TRBV4-1
DNA: TGCGCCAGCAGCACCCGACAGGGCGGCAATGAGCAGTTCTTC
CDR3: CASSTRQGGNEQFF

size: NA
D: TRBD2
J: TRBJ2-5
V: TRBV19
DNA: TGTGCCAGTAGTGCCATTCTAGCGGGAGGAGGTGCGCGAGAGACCCAGTACTTC
CDR3: CASSAILAGGGARETQYF

size: once
D: NA
J: TRBJ1-6
V: TRBV6-5
DNA: TGTGCCAGCAGTTACGAGGGCTCCCGCGATTCACCCCTCCACTTT
CDR3: CASSYEGSRDSPLHF

size: once
D: NA
J: TRBJ1-3
V: TRBV6-5
DNA: TGTGCCAGCAGTTCGAGCGGGGCGACTCGTTTAAACACCATATATTTT
CDR3: CASSSSGATRLNTIYF

size: once
D: TRBD2
J: TRBJ2-1
V: TRBV5-1
DNA: TGCGCCAGCAGCTTGGTGGCTAGCGGGGGGATCAATGAGCAGTTCTTC
CDR3: CASSLVASGGINEQFF

size: NA
D: NA
J: TRBJ1-6
V: TRBV6-4
DNA: TGTGCCAGCAGACAACAAATTGGTTCACCCCTCCACTTT
CDR3: CASRQQIGSPLHF

size: NA
D: NA
J: TRBJ2-2
V: TRBV28
DNA: TGTGCCAGCAGTTCCTCAGGGACAACCTACCCTTCGAGTACCGGGGAGCTGTTTTTT
CDR3: CASSSSGTTYPSSTGELFF

size: NA
D: NA
J: TRBJ1-1
V: TRBV19
DNA: TGTGCCAGTAGTTCGTACGCGGCTTTGAACACTGAAGCTTTCTTT
CDR3: CASSSYAALNTEAFF

size: NA
D: TRBD1
J: TRBJ1-4
V: TRBV6-1
DNA: TGTGCCAGCAGTGAGGGGACAGGGAATGAAAAACTGTTTTTT
CDR3: CASSEGTGNEKLFF

size: NA
D: NA
J: TRBJ2-4
V: TRBV7-2
DNA: TGTGCCAGCAGCACCGGGACTGCAGCGAACATTCAGTACTTC
CDR3: CASSTGTAANIQYF

size: once
D: TRBD2
J: TRBJ2-7
V: TRBV28
DNA: TGTGCCAGCAGTTTATATGGGGGAGGGTCCTACGAGCAGTACTTC
CDR3: CASSLYGGGSYEQYF

size: NA
D: NA
J: TRBJ1-2
V: TRBV19
DNA: TGTGCCAGTAGTCCCGATTCCTACCGTGGCTACACCTTC
CDR3: CASSPDSYRGYTF

size: NA
D: NA
J: TRBJ2-5
V: TRBV5-1
DNA: TGCGCCAGCAGCCGCCCGGACAGCGCTTGGACCCAGTACTTC
CDR3: CASSRPDSAWTQYF

size: NA
D: TRBD1
J: TRBJ2-1
V: TRBV27
DNA: TGTGCCAGCAGTATCAGGGGGCATTACAATGAGCAGTTCTTC
CDR3: CASSIRGHYNEQFF

size: few
D: NA
J: TRBJ2-7
V: TRBV19
DNA: TGTGCCAGTTCGGACAGATCCTACGAGCAGTACTTC
CDR3: CASSDRSYEQYF

size: NA
D: TRBD2
J: TRBJ2-1
V: TRBV5-1
DNA: TGCGCCAGCAGTGGGACTAGCGTCCACAATGAGCAGTTCTTC
CDR3: CASSGTSVHNEQFF

size: NA
D: NA
J: TRBJ1-2
V: TRBV5-4
DNA: TGTGCCAGCAGGTCACACAGCCAGACGCCCTATGGCTACACCTTC
CDR3: CASRSHSQTPYGYTF

size: NA
D: NA
J: TRBJ2-5
V: TRBV30
DNA: TGTGCCTGGAGTGCCGGGACACCGAACCAAGAGACCCAGTACTTC
CDR3: CAWSAGTPNQETQYF

size: NA
D: TRBD1
J: TRBJ1-5
V: TRBV19
DNA: TGTGCCAGTAGTCCCGGGACAGGTAGGGGAAATCAGCCCCAGCATTTT
CDR3: CASSPGTGRGNQPQHF

size: NA
D: TRBD1
J: TRBJ1-2
V: TRBV18
DNA: TGTGCCAGCTCACCACGGGGAAGGGACAGCTCTAACTATGGCTACACCTTC
CDR3: CASSPRGRDSSNYGYTF

size: NA
D: TRBD2
J: TRBJ2-1
V: TRBV4-1
DNA: TGCGCCAGCAGCCAAGGTCGACTAGCGACCTACAATGAGCAGTTCTTC
CDR3: CASSQGRLATYNEQFF

size: NA
D: NA
J: TRBJ1-5
V: TRBV28
DNA: TGTGCCAGCAGTTTAGTGGGGGGGAATCAGCCCCAGCATTTT
CDR3: CASSLVGGNQPQHF

size: NA
D: TRBD1
J: TRBJ1-2
V: TRBV7-9
DNA: TGTGCCAGCAGCTCGCGAAGGACAGGTCAAGGCTACACCTTC
CDR3: CASSSRRTGQGYTF

size: NA
D: NA
J: TRBJ2-7
V: TRBV7-2
DNA: TGTGCCAGCAGCCCGGGACTTACTACCTACGAGCAGTACTTC
CDR3: CASSPGLTTYEQYF

size: NA
D: NA
J: TRBJ2-3
V: TRBV28
DNA: TGTGCCAGCAGTCCCCGGACAGATACGCAGTATTTT
CDR3: CASSPRTDTQYF

size: NA
D: TRBD1
J: TRBJ1-1
V: TRBV7-2
DNA: TGTGCCAGCAGCTTGACCGGGACAGGGGGCACTGAAGCTTTCTTT
CDR3: CASSLTGTGGTEAFF

size: many
D: NA
J: TRBJ1-6
V: TRBV7-2
DNA: TGTGCCAGCAGCTTAGGACAGGTGGGAAATTCACCCCTCCACTTT
CDR3: CASSLGQVGNSPLHF

size: NA
D: TRBD2
J: TRBJ2-5
V: TRBV2
DNA: TGTGCCAGCAGTGGAGGGGCTAGCGGGGCTTTGGGTGAGACCCAGTACTTC
CDR3: CASSGGASGALGETQYF

size: NA
D: NA
J: TRBJ2-5
V: TRBV2
DNA: TGTGCCAGCAGTCTAGGCGCCATCAGGGGCGGAGAGACCCAGTACTTC
CDR3: CASSLGAIRGGETQYF

size: NA
D: TRBD1
J: TRBJ1-3
V: TRBV15
DNA: TGTGCCACCAGCAGAATAAGGGACAGGGGATCTGGAAACACCATATATTTT
CDR3: CATSRIRDRGSGNTIYF

size: NA
D: TRBD1
J: TRBJ1-5
V: TRBV30
DNA: TGTGCCTGGAGTGGACACTCAACAGGGGGCCAGCCCCAGCATTTT
CDR3: CAWSGHSTGGQPQHF

size: NA
D: TRBD1
J: TRBJ1-2
V: TRBV6-1
DNA: TGTGCCAGCAGTGAAGGTTTACAGGGGGCGAGCTATGGCTACACCTTC
CDR3: CASSEGLQGASYGYTF

size: NA
D: NA
J: TRBJ1-6
V: TRBV30
DNA: TGTGCCTGGAGCGCTGAGGTACTAGTGAATTCACCCCTCCACTTT
CDR3: CAWSAEVLVNSPLHF

size: few
D: NA
J: TRBJ1-2
V: TRBV20-1
DNA: TGCAGTGCTAGTCAGGTCAACTATGGCTACACCTTC
CDR3: CSASQVNYGYTF

size: NA
D: NA
J: TRBJ1-6
V: TRBV18
DNA: TGTGCCAGCTCACCGGACAGTTCACCCCTCCACTTT
CDR3: CASSPDSSPLHF

size: NA
D: NA
J: TRBJ2-3
V: TRBV4-2
DNA: TGTGCCACCAGACTGTCCCCCGACAGCCCTAGCACAGATACGCAGTATTTT
CDR3: CATRLSPDSPSTDTQYF

size: NA
D: NA
J: TRBJ2-7
V: TRBV7-9
DNA: TGTGCCAGCAGCTTCGACACGCATTACGAGCAGTACTTC
CDR3: CASSFDTHYEQYF

size: few
D: NA
J: TRBJ1-4
V: TRBV5-5
DNA: TGTGCCAGCAGCCGTGCCGGGGAGGGGATTGTGAGAGAAAAACTGTTTTTT
CDR3: CASSRAGEGIVREKLFF

size: NA
D: TRBD1
J: TRBJ1-5
V: TRBV6-5
DNA: TGTGCCAGCAGTTCGGACAGGGGTAATCAGCCCCAGCATTTT
CDR3: CASSSDRGNQPQHF

size: NA
D: NA
J: TRBJ1-4
V: TRBV7-9
DNA: TGTGCCAGCAGCCCTGGGGCTACAACTAATGAAAAACTGTTTTTT
CDR3: CASSPGATTNEKLFF

size: NA
D: NA
J: TRBJ1-6
V: TRBV20-1
DNA: TGCAGTGCTAGTTCAGGGATGGGGAAATCACCCCTCCACTTT
CDR3: CSASSGMGKSPLHF

size: once
D: NA
J: TRBJ1-5
V: TRBV10-2
DNA: TGCGCCAGCAGTGAGTCGGAGGGCAATCAGCCCCAGCATTTT
CDR3: CASSESEGNQPQHF

size: once
D: NA
J: TRBJ2-1
V: TRBV14
DNA: TGTGCCAGCAGCCAAGATTCCAGTCTTGAGCAGTTCTTC
CDR3: CASSQDSSLEQFF

size: few
D: NA
J: TRBJ1-1
V: TRBV5-1
DNA: TGCGCCAGCAGGCCGAACCAGGGATTAACTGAAGCTTTCTTT
CDR3: CASRPNQGLTEAFF

size: NA
D: NA
J: TRBJ1-5
V: TRBV10-2
DNA: TGCGCCAGCAACATGGGCGCCAATCAGCCCCAGCATTTT
CDR3: CASNMGANQPQHF

size: NA
D: NA
J: TRBJ1-5
V: TRBV19
DNA: TGTGCCAGTAGCTCGCGCTCCTATCAGCCCCAGCATTTT
CDR3: CASSSRSYQPQHF

size: NA
D: TRBD2
J: TRBJ2-3
V: TRBV19
DNA: TGTGCCAGTAGTATACTAGCGGGGGGGGGCGCAGATACGCAGTATTTT
CDR3: CASSILAGGGADTQYF

size: NA
D: TRBD1
J: TRBJ2-2
V: TRBV6-5
DNA: TGTGCCAGCAGGGCGGCGGGACAGGGGGCCGGGGAGCTGTTTTTT
CDR3: CASRAAGQGAGELFF

size: NA
D: TRBD1
J: TRBJ1-6
V: TRBV5-1
DNA: TGCGCCAGCAGCTACTGGACAGGGTCCTATAATTCACCCCTCCACTTT
CDR3: CASSYWTGSYNSPLHF

size: NA
D: NA
J: TRBJ2-2
V: TRBV11-2
DNA: TGTGCCAGCAGCTATCTCCCCGGGGAGCTGTTTTTT
CDR3: CASSYLPGELFF